A selection of T cell receptor beta chains follows, all from one sample in a study of shared clonotypes between healthy human individuals. The protocol was immunoSEQ multiplex PCR, while the TCRdb copy is restricted to in-frame clones and leaves out a portion. The sample comprises about half a million clones, approximately 78% of which are singletons, and 12% rests with the top ten. The sequencing input was PBMCs. The receptors were gathered from a woman aged 40 to 50 in good health. Some clones in this sample may be carry-over from other donors' samples. The conserved cysteine and the conserved F or W are not part of the CDR3 here.

J gene: TRBJ2-7; V gene: TRBV5-5; CDR3 protein: ASSPGTTRREQY
J gene: TRBJ2-7; V gene: TRBV7-8; CDR3 protein: ASSIPRGEQY
J gene: TRBJ2-6; V gene: TRBV5-1; CDR3 protein: ASSLARQGRLSGANVLT
J gene: TRBJ2-1; V gene: TRBV7-7; CDR3 protein: ASSPRTASNEQF
J gene: TRBJ2-5; V gene: TRBV11-2; CDR3 protein: ASSPGRTGGSVRETQY
J gene: TRBJ1-3; V gene: TRBV30; CDR3 protein: AWSVTIGNTIY
J gene: TRBJ1-1; V gene: TRBV10-3; CDR3 protein: AIGGGLTEAF
J gene: TRBJ2-7; V gene: TRBV28; CDR3 protein: ASSLGQGPYEQY
J gene: TRBJ2-4; V gene: TRBV6-5; CDR3 protein: ASSYSTGGKNIQY
J gene: TRBJ1-1; V gene: TRBV19; CDR3 protein: ATGQGPLDTEAF